These 31 T cell receptor beta chains originate from one sample sequenced in a study of T cells expressing NK-cell markers. TCRdb re-analyzed the 5' RACE reads; it lists each CDR3 protein once, without DNA. This sample contains some 410,000 distinct CDR3 sequences. Sequencing input: blood T cells: a sorted CD56 or NKG2C T cell subset, CD4+ or CD8+ T cells, or bulk PBMC T cells (not recorded which). The receptors shown here come from a woman aged 18-70 years in good health.

The V gene is TRBV5-5, the J gene TRBJ2-6; the TCRdb D gene call, TRBD1, has no DNA to confirm it. Germline values: CDR1 SGHKS, CDR2 YYEKEE (reference sequence). The CDR3 sequence is 16 residues long. The CDR3 loop reads CASSFGTPSGANVLTF.

V gene TRBV6-5 combines with J gene TRBJ2-7; with no DNA, the TCRdb D assignment of TRBD1 cannot be verified. Germline V gives CDR1 MNHEY, CDR2 SVGAGI. The CDR3 sequence is 15 residues long. CDR3 loop: CASRYPGQGAYEQYF.

V usage is TRBV5-1 and J usage is TRBJ1-1. This CDR3 comprises 14 residues. CDR1 is SGHRS, CDR2 YFSETQ, per germline. CDR3 sequence reads: CASSGTAGVPEAFF.

This chain uses TRBV12-3 or TRBV12-4 with TRBJ1-1; TCRdb proposes TRBD1, but this gene call is untestable without DNA. The CDR3 has 14 residues. The CDR3 is CASTTTGSNTEAFF.

The chain carries TRBV4-2 and TRBJ2-2; TCRdb calls TRBD1, which cannot be checked without DNA. Germline assignment: CDR1 LGHNA and CDR2 YNFKEQ. This CDR3 spans 13 amino acids. CDR3 in amino acids: CASSRDGTGELFF.

The chain employs TRBV4-3 and TRBJ2-3; TCRdb designates TRBD1, a call that cannot be tested without DNA. Germline values: CDR1 LGHNA, CDR2 YSLEER. The CDR3 consists of 16 residues. This CDR3 reads CASSQGSGGRSDTQYF.

The V call is TRBV7-2, the J call TRBJ1-1. The CDR3 spans 15 residues. Germline CDR1 SGHTA, CDR2 FQGNSA. The CDR3 sequence is CASSYRVSRNTEAFF.

V is TRBV7-3 and J is TRBJ2-1; checking the TCRdb D call of TRBD1 is not possible without DNA. The germline gives CDR1 SGHTA, CDR2 FQGTGA. The CDR3 consists of 13 residues. The CDR3 is CASSPGGYNEQFF.

The chain couples TRBV15 to TRBJ2-6; the TCRdb D gene call, TRBD1, has no DNA to confirm it. The CDR3 is 14 amino acids. Germline CDR1 LNHNV, CDR2 YYDKDF (reference sequence). The CDR3 loop reads CATGDPSGANVLTF.

The chain combines TRBV18 with TRBJ2-5. There are 15 residues in the CDR3. Germline CDR1 reads KGHSH; CDR2 reads LQKENI. The CDR3 region is CASSPPEGNQETQYF.

The rearrangement joins TRBV4-3 to TRBJ2-1; TCRdb lists TRBD2, though no DNA is available to test this call. Germline CDR1 LGHNA, CDR2 YSLEER. CDR3 length: 16 residues. This chain's CDR3 is CASSQEASGSYNEQFF.

This rearrangement joins TRBV3-1 to TRBJ2-3; TCRdb reports TRBD2, a call that lacks DNA to check it against. Germline V gives CDR1 LGHDT, CDR2 YNNKEL (reference sequence). The CDR3 has 15 residues. CDR3 residues: CASSQDSLAGSTQYF.

This chain links TRBV29-1 with TRBJ1-6. The CDR3 sequence is 14 residues long. Germline assignment: CDR1 SQVTM and CDR2 ANQGSEA. This CDR3 is CSVGKGEANSPLHF.

The chain has TRBV12-3 or TRBV12-4 and TRBJ2-1; TCRdb calls TRBD2, which cannot be checked without DNA. The CDR3 is made up of 20 amino acids. CDR3 sequence: CASSRQTSGRAFYSYNEQFF.

The chain is built from TRBV20-1 and TRBJ2-1; TCRdb picks TRBD2, but there is no DNA to check that call. There are 15 residues in the CDR3. CDR1 and CDR2 (germline): DFQATT, SNEGSKA (reference sequence). CDR3 sequence reads: CSASRLAGVANEQFF.

CDR3 residues: CSAADRPDQPQHF. V is TRBV20-1 and J is TRBJ1-5; TCRdb's D gene call, TRBD1, goes unchecked for lack of DNA. This CDR3 is 13 amino acids long. Germline CDR1 DFQATT, CDR2 SNEGSKA (reference sequence).

The gene calls are TRBV14 and TRBJ2-1; the TCRdb D gene call, TRBD1, has no DNA to confirm it. This CDR3 is 14 amino acids long. Looked up from germline, CDR1 is SGHDN and CDR2 is FVKESK. The CDR3: CASSQAGGYNEQFF.

The rearrangement uses TRBV5-1 and TRBJ2-2. This CDR3 is built from 15 residues. Looked up from germline, CDR1 is SGHRS and CDR2 is YFSETQ. This CDR3 is CASSLDYISTGELFF. Complete variable domain (other parts from reference TRBV5-1 and TRBJ2-2): KAGVTQTPRYLIKTRGQQVTLSCSPISGHRSVSWYQQTPGQGLQFLFEYFSETQRNKGNFPGRFSGRQFSNSRSEMNVSTLELGDSALYLCASSLDYISTGELFFGEGSRLTVL.

This chain uses TRBV20-1 with TRBJ2-5; absent DNA, TCRdb's TRBD1 call cannot be checked. The CDR3 is 15 amino acids. CDR1 DFQATT and CDR2 SNEGSKA come from the germline V gene (reference sequence). The CDR3 is CSARVQGANQETQYF.

The chain joins TRBV20-1 to TRBJ1-1. CDR3 length: 12 residues. Germline V lookup: CDR1 DFQATT, CDR2 SNEGSKA (reference sequence). CDR3 amino acids: CSADGGPIEAFF.

This chain joins TRBV27 and TRBJ2-2. The germline gives CDR1 MNHEY, CDR2 SMNVEV (reference sequence). This CDR3 is built from 14 residues. CDR3 loop: CASSPVGLTGELFF.

This chain connects TRBV9 to TRBJ2-3; the TRBD2 assignment by TCRdb is unverifiable without DNA. This CDR3 has 16 amino acids. Germline V gene data show CDR1 as SGDLS and CDR2 as YYNGEE. CDR3 amino acids: CASSEVAGGTTDTQYF.

The chain couples TRBV10-2 to TRBJ2-2; TCRdb gives TRBD1 as the D gene, but with no DNA this cannot be confirmed. Germline-derived CDR1 and CDR2 are WSHSY and SAAADI. There are 14 residues in the CDR3. The CDR3 sequence is CASSAGQGTGELFF.

The J gene is TRBJ1-4, the V gene TRBV6-5. The CDR3 length is 16 residues. CDR1 is MNHEY and CDR2 is SVGAGI in the germline V gene. The CDR3 sequence is CASSYSSSDLGEKLFF.

This chain connects TRBV20-1 to TRBJ2-1; TCRdb's D gene call, TRBD1, goes unchecked for lack of DNA. This CDR3 has 16 amino acids. Looked up from germline, CDR1 is DFQATT and CDR2 is SNEGSKA (reference sequence). The CDR3 protein is CSATTGGPSSYNEQFF.

The chain is built from TRBV7-9 and TRBJ1-1. The CDR3 length is 16 residues. Germline V lookup: CDR1 SEHNR, CDR2 FQNEAQ (reference sequence). The CDR3 is CASSLVVIGGNTEAFF. The variable domain in full, with the rest retrieved from reference TRBV7-9 and TRBJ1-1, is DTGVSQNPRHKITKRGQNVTFRCDPISEHNRLYWYRQTLGQGPEFLTYFQNEAQLEKSRLLSDRFSAERPKGSFSTLEIQRTEQGDSAMYLCASSLVVIGGNTEAFFGQGTRLTVV.

V and J are TRBV20-1 and TRBJ1-6; TCRdb's D gene call, TRBD1, goes unchecked for lack of DNA. Germline loops: CDR1 DFQATT, CDR2 SNEGSKA (reference sequence). The CDR3 length is 16 residues. The CDR3 loop is CSARPPGSSYNSPLHF.

The CDR3 spells CASSLVPGLSGANVLTF. The rearrangement links TRBV5-1 to TRBJ2-6; the D call from TCRdb, TRBD2, cannot be confirmed without DNA. This CDR3 has 17 residues. Germline lookup yields CDR1 SGHRS and CDR2 YFSETQ.

V and J are TRBV7-2 and TRBJ1-1. The germline V gene has CDR1 SGHTA and CDR2 FQGNSA. This CDR3 is built from 13 residues. The chain's CDR3 is CASSVHMNTEAFF.

V is TRBV12-3 or TRBV12-4 and J is TRBJ1-1. The CDR3 is 12 amino acids. CDR3: CASSLGTHEAFF.

J is TRBJ2-5 and V is TRBV3-1; TCRdb lists TRBD2, though no DNA is available to test this call. Germline V gives CDR1 LGHDT, CDR2 YNNKEL (reference sequence). The CDR3 totals 14 residues. The CDR3 spells CASSPGLREETQYF.